This T cell receptor beta chain comes out of a study of shared clonotypes between healthy human individuals. Whole-study context: Researchers assigned three CD4 naive, three CD4 memory, two CD8 naive and one CD8 memory plate to each donor.

CDR1 and CDR2 (germline): LGHNT, FRNRAP. The CDR3 runs to 17 residues. V lost 7 bases and J lost 3, with 22 bases in between. Here immunoSEQ multiplex PCR was the method, and the copy in TCRdb shows in-frame clones only, minus some. The sample has some 660,000 clones; about 80% are singletons. The sequence was obtained from a woman younger than 45 in good health. V usage is TRBV12-5 and J usage is TRBJ2-1; a possible D gene is TRBD2 (7 bases). The specimen sequenced was memory CD4+ T cells sorted from blood. Described subset: CD45RA-negative fraction. CDR3 sequence: CASAPSDGRGGYNEQFF. CDR3 DNA: TGTGCTAGTGCCCCCTCCGACGGAAGGGGGGGCTACAATGAGCAGTTCTTC.